Sequencing of this T cell receptor (beta chain) was carried out in a study of monozygotic twins with cystic fibrosis (dated by TCRdb to the early 2020s). The study in broad terms: Barcoded libraries were prepared from roughly 3 micrograms of fragmented DNA with roughly 16 PCR cycles. To gauge how much genetics shapes V and J gene usage, the researchers compared TCR beta repertoires both within and across 16 monozygotic twin pairs who have cystic fibrosis. The cohort comprised ten female and six male twin pairs aged roughly 2.0 to 40 years, median roughly 8.8 years, mostly children and adolescents. Data for three of the twin pairs had already been reported earlier in a different context. Twins were ranked among about 990 cohort participants for weight-for-height and FEVPerc (FEV1 disease centile) on the day of blood sampling. Overall results and qualifications from the work: Simpson clonality was found to be generally low (median approximately 0.009), suggesting a naive-dominated repertoire, although higher clonality was observed in the most severely affected patients. Only a small cohort was studied, and no association of shared CDR3 numbers with age, concordance or disease severity was found. Nucleotide-identical clonotype sharing was significantly higher within monozygotic CF twin pairs than between unrelated CF individuals (P = 0.000026, Mann-Whitney). V gene usage was most similar to the co-twin for 13 of 16 pairs, and J usage for 8 of 16 pairs, suggesting genetic constraints.

For this clone: This receptor's antigen is unknown. No much larger clone is present one base from it, and per-base qualities are unavailable.

Following the manufacturer's instructions, the researchers used the immunoSEQ immune profiling system to amplify TCR beta CDR3 regions via multiplex PCR. Sequencing was performed on an Illumina NextSeq system. Per the original workflow: Sequence data were processed on the immunoSEQ Analyzer platform, and clonality was computed as the square root of Simpson's index of productive rearrangements. Similarity in V and J usage was measured by Jensen-Shannon distance, and OLGA was used to compute CDR3 generation probabilities. The researchers looked up shared CDR3 sequences in the immuneACCESS database (August 2020) and in VDJdb (December 2020). TCRdb stores this immuneACCESS table with in-frame sequences only. Part of the clones is absent; in the studies checked, under half of the shortfall reflects unresolved V genes, and no reason is known for the rest. The DNA gave D and trimming, while V, J and clone size come from that table. The sample contains 30,000 to 35,000 clones, roughly 66% of them found a single time. The ten largest clones capture around 0.8% of the sample.

Measured from the cysteine to the phenylalanine, the CDR3 is 16 residues long. This entry keeps only the CDR3 DNA: 48 bases, framed from base 1. Based on the germline V gene, the CDR1 and CDR2 sequences are SGHTA and FQGNSA. V was cut back by 1 base and J by 3 bases, leaving a gap of 16 bases between them. The twin pairs came from the European Cystic Fibrosis Twin and Sibling Study Cohort, a cohort that recruited patients from over a hundred CF clinics across 14 European countries. Zygosity and CFTR genotype were verified in-house, and zygosity was tested by multiplex PCR of nine short tandem repeat loci. Peripheral blood was taken from each twin, and clinical parameters were recorded on the day of blood sampling. Genomic DNA was isolated from peripheral blood cells with phenol/chloroform and kept in TE buffer at 4 degrees C.

In this chain, TRBV7-2 is recombined with TRBJ2-7, with no confident D gene call. Sequencing was performed on blood. The receptor was isolated from a girl aged 10 to 17 with cystic fibrosis. CDR3 reads: CASSLEGLSSFYEQYF. The nucleotide sequence is given as TGTGCCAGCAGCTTAGAAGGGCTATCTTCCTTCTACGAGCAGTACTTC.